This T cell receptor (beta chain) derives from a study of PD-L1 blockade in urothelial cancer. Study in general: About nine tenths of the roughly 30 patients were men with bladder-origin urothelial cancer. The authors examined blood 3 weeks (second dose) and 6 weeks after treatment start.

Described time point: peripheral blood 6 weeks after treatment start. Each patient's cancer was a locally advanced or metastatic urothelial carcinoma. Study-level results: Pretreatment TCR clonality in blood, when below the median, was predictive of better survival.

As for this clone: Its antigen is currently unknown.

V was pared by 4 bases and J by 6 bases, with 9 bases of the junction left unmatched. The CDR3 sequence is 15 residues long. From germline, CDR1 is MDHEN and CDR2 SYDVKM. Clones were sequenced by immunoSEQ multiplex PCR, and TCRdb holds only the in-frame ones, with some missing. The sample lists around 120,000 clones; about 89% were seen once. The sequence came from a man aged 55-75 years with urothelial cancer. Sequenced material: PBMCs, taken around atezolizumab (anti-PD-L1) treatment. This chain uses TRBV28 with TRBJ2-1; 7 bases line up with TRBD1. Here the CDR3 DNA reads TGTGCCAGCAGTTCGACAGGGTTCTCTCTCAATGAGCAGTTCTTC. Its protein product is CASSSTGFSLNEQFF.